What follows are 20 T cell receptor beta chains derived from one specimen sequenced in a study of blood T cell repertoires in COVID-19. Profiling relied on immunoSEQ multiplex PCR, and the TCRdb table lists in-frame clones only, not all of them. The sample records 150,000 to 200,000 clones, roughly 82% being singletons. The sequenced sample was PBMCs or T cells enriched from blood (not recorded which). The receptors here all came from a man between 45 and 60 years old who had recovered from COVID-19.

The chain uses TRBV19 and TRBJ1-1; D possibly corresponds to TRBD1 (5 bases). V lost 4 bases, J lost 5 bases, and 17 bases lay in between. CDR3 size: 15 residues. In germline, CDR1 is LNHDA, CDR2 SQIVND (reference sequence). CDR3 in amino acids: CASSSKGRASTEAFF. As DNA, the CDR3 is TGTGCCAGTAGTAGCAAGGGCAGGGCTTCGACTGAAGCTTTCTTT. The full variable domain, in which reference TRBV19 and TRBJ1-1 provide the parts outside the CDR3, is DGGITQSPKYLFRKEGQNVTLSCEQNLNHDAMYWYRQDPGQGLRLIYYSQIVNDFQKGDIAEGYSVSREKKESFPLTVTSAQKNPTAFYLCASSSKGRASTEAFFGQGTRLTVV.

The V and J genes are TRBV28 and TRBJ1-2; 7 bases are a match to TRBD1. In germline, CDR1 is MDHEN, CDR2 SYDVKM. V shed 6 bases and J 5 bases; nucleotides not matched to a gene: 6. The CDR3 spans 13 residues. In nucleotides, the CDR3 is TGTGCCAGCAGACCTGGACAGGATTATGGCTACACCTTC. Translating gives CASRPGQDYGYTF.

The rearrangement joins TRBV2 to TRBJ2-1; 7 positions match TRBD1. This CDR3 contains 17 residues. CDR1 and CDR2 from the germline V gene are SNHLY and FYNNEI. J lost 0 bases, V lost 7 bases, and 12 bases had no gene match. The CDR3 DNA is TGTGCCAGCAAAGACAGGGCCTCCCGAAGCTCCTACAATGAGCAGTTCTTC. Amino acids: CASKDRASRSSYNEQFF.

The V and J genes are TRBV29-1 and TRBJ2-1, with 8 bases lining up with TRBD2. Germline CDR1 is SQVTM and CDR2 is ANQGSEA. J lost 4 bases, V lost 4 bases, and 6 bases had no gene match. The CDR3 length is 14 residues. The CDR3 sequence is CSVGRGAIYNEQFF. CDR3 nucleotide sequence: TGCAGCGTTGGGCGGGGGGCCATATACAATGAGCAGTTCTTC.

This sequence joins TRBV4-1 and TRBJ1-1; D possibly corresponds to TRBD1 (6 bases). This CDR3 comprises 15 residues. V was trimmed by 5 bases and J by 2 bases, leaving 15 bases between them. Germline-derived CDR1 and CDR2 are MGHRA and YSYEKL. The CDR3 here is CASSNLDRINTEAFF. CDR3 nucleotides: TGCGCCAGCAGCAACCTGGACAGAATAAACACTGAAGCTTTCTTT.

V is TRBV6-5 and J is TRBJ2-1, with D possibly TRBD1 on 5 matching bases. Between the trimmed V and J ends, which lost 6 bases and 9 bases, there was a span of 15 bases. From germline, CDR1 is MNHEY and CDR2 SVGAGI. The CDR3 is 13 amino acids. CDR3 sequence: CASSTTGSGEQFF. CDR3 in DNA: TGTGCCAGCAGCACTACAGGTTCCGGTGAGCAGTTCTTC.

The chain links TRBV7-9 to TRBJ1-2; 10 nucleotides agree with TRBD1. The CDR3 runs to 16 residues. V shed 3 bases, J shed 6 bases, and the junction held 10 bases outside the gene matches. CDR1 and CDR2 from the germline V gene are SEHNR and FQNEAQ (reference sequence). The chain's CDR3 is CASSFGRDRGNHGYTF. CDR3 nucleotide sequence: TGTGCCAGCAGCTTCGGCCGGGACAGGGGAAATCATGGCTACACCTTC.

As for this clone: One end of the junction does not line up with germline, which may come from a read error. The chain links TRBV19 to TRBJ1-1; 9 bases are a match to TRBD1. The CDR3 spans 12 residues. The germline gives CDR1 LNHDA, CDR2 SQIVND (reference sequence). The CDR3 nucleotides are TGTGCCAGTAAACCGGGACAGGGCGCAGCGGTGTTT. It yields the protein CASKPGQGAAVF.

This chain uses TRBV19 with TRBJ1-5, with 8 bases aligning to TRBD1. Trimming removed 7 bases from V and 6 bases from J; junction bases left unmatched: 11. Germline V lookup: CDR1 LNHDA, CDR2 SQIVND (reference sequence). The CDR3 spans 15 residues. The DNA for the CDR3 is TGTGCCAGTACCCTGGGGACAGGCAGGGGTCAGCCCCAGCATTTT. Its translation: CASTLGTGRGQPQHF.

The chain has TRBV11-2 and TRBJ2-3; 9 bases map to TRBD2. CDR1 and CDR2 from the germline V gene are SGHAT and FQNNGV. The CDR3 runs 15 residues. V lost 0 bases, J lost 4 bases, and 2 bases stayed unmatched. CDR3 in amino acids: CASSLEGTSPDTQYF. CDR3 nucleotide sequence: TGTGCCAGCAGCTTAGAGGGGACTAGCCCAGATACGCAGTATTTT.

CDR3 in DNA: TGTGCCAGCAGCTTGGGGGCAGGGAAGAACACTGAAGCTTTCTTT. Translated, it gives CASSLGAGKNTEAFF. The chain employs TRBV7-2 and TRBJ1-1, with D maybe TRBD1 (6 bases). Germline V lookup: CDR1 SGHTA, CDR2 FQGNSA. V was cut by 3 bases and J by 1 base, with 12 bases left in between. This CDR3 has 15 amino acids.

This sequence joins TRBV4-2 and TRBJ1-2; 9 bases align to TRBD1. Germline trimming cut 0 bases from V and 1 base from J; bases unmatched to any gene: 21. CDR1 and CDR2 from the germline V gene are LGHNA and YNFKEQ. The CDR3 has 22 amino acids. DNA of the CDR3: TGTGCCAGCAGCCAAGATCTTCGGACAGGGGCCTCCCCGGAGACCTATAACTATGGCTACACCTTC. Residues: CASSQDLRTGASPETYNYGYTF.

The CDR3 coding sequence is TGTGCCGCCAGGGGGCGGTATTTGAACACCGGGGAGCTGTTTTTT. Residues: CAARGRYLNTGELFF. The J gene is TRBJ2-2, the V gene TRBV19, with 8 bases matching TRBD1. Germline-derived CDR1 and CDR2 are LNHDA and SQIVND (reference sequence). V lost 11 bases, J lost 1 base, and 9 bases stayed unmatched. CDR3 size: 15 residues.

The rearrangement uses TRBV3-1 (or the pseudogene TRBV3-2) and TRBJ2-7; TRBD2 matches 15 bases. V lost 1 base and J lost 4; bases outside the gene matches: 2. CDR1 is LGHDT, CDR2 YNNKEL, per germline (reference sequence). The CDR3 is made up of 16 amino acids. CDR3 sequence reads: CASSQGTSGGAYEQYF. In nucleotides, the CDR3 is TGTGCCAGCAGCCAAGGGACTAGCGGGGGGGCTTACGAGCAGTACTTC.

V usage is TRBV3-1 (or the pseudogene TRBV3-2) and J usage is TRBJ2-5, with 11 positions matching TRBD2. CDR1 is LGHDT, CDR2 YNNKEL, per germline (reference sequence). CDR3 size: 17 residues. The ends lost 2 bases at V and 4 bases at J; junction bases unmatched: 9. The CDR3, as DNA: TGTGCCAGCAGCCAAAAGTTAGCGGGGGGGCGGCCAGAGACCCAGTACTTC. The encoded protein is CASSQKLAGGRPETQYF.

The chain is built from TRBV7-3 and TRBJ2-7; 8 bases fit TRBD1. The CDR3 is 15 amino acids. The germline CDR1 and CDR2 sequences are SGHTA and FQGTGA. Trimming took 5 bases from V and 6 from J; bases not matched to a gene: 12. Here the CDR3 DNA reads TGTGCCAGCAGCCCAGGACAGGGACATACATTCGAGCAGTACTTC. Protein sequence: CASSPGQGHTFEQYF.

The chain employs TRBV7-3 and TRBJ2-2; 10 bases are shared with TRBD2. The CDR3 is 16 residues long. Losses at the gene ends were 5 bases for V and 2 bases for J; bases not matched to a gene: 5. Germline-derived CDR1 and CDR2 are SGHTA and FQGTGA. Written as DNA, the CDR3 is TGTGCCAGCAGCCCTAGCGGGGGTATTAACACCGGGGAGCTGTTTTTT. This translates into CASSPSGGINTGELFF.

This chain joins TRBV28 and TRBJ1-2; D is ambiguous. V lost 4 bases, J lost 0 bases, and 9 bases lay in between. The CDR3 runs to 14 residues. From germline, CDR1 is MDHEN and CDR2 SYDVKM. The CDR3 DNA is TGTGCCAGCAGTTCCCTACGGTCTAACTATGGCTACACCTTC. Encoded protein: CASSSLRSNYGYTF.

The rearrangement uses TRBV10-2 and TRBJ1-2, with 9 nucleotides matching TRBD1. The germline V gene has CDR1 WSHSY and CDR2 SAAADI. The V and J ends lost 3 bases and 4 bases, in that order; junction bases with no gene match: 3. This CDR3 region has 14 residues. The CDR3 spells CASSDSGQGYGYTF. In DNA form, the CDR3 reads TGCGCCAGCAGTGATTCGGGACAGGGCTATGGCTACACCTTC.

The genes are TRBV7-3 and TRBJ2-3, with 7 nucleotides matching TRBD2. Germline loops: CDR1 SGHTA, CDR2 FQGTGA. The CDR3 extends over 13 amino acids. V lost 5 bases to trimming and J lost 6 bases; unmatched junction nucleotides: 5. CDR3 residues: CASSPTSRDTQYF. Here the CDR3 DNA reads TGTGCCAGCAGCCCGACTAGCCGCGATACGCAGTATTTT.